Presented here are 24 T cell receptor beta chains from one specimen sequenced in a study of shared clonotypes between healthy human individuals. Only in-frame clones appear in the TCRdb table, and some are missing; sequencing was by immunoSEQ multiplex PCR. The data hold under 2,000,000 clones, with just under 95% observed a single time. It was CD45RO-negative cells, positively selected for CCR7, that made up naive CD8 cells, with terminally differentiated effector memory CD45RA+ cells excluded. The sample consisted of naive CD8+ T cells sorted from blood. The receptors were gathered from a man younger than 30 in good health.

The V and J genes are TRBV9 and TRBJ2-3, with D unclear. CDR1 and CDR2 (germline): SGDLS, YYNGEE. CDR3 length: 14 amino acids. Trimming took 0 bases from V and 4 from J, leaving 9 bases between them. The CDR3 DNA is TGTGCCAGCAGCGTAGAACATCGGCCAGATACGCAGTATTTT. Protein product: CASSVEHRPDTQYF.

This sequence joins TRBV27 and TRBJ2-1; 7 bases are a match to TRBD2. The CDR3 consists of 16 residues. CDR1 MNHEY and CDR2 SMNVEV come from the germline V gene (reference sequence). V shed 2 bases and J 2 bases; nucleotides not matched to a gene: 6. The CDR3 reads CASSLAGEVTYNEQFF. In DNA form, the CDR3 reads TGTGCCAGCAGTTTAGCGGGAGAGGTCACCTACAATGAGCAGTTCTTC.

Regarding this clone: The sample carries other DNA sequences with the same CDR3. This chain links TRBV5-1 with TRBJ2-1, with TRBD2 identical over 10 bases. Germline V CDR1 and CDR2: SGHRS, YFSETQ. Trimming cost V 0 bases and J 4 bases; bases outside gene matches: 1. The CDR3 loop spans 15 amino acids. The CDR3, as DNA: TGCGCCAGCAGCTTGGCTAGCGGGAGTTACAATGAGCAGTTCTTC. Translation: CASSLASGSYNEQFF. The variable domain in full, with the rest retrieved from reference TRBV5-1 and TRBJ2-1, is KAGVTQTPRYLIKTRGQQVTLSCSPISGHRSVSWYQQTPGQGLQFLFEYFSETQRNKGNFPGRFSGRQFSNSRSEMNVSTLELGDSALYLCASSLASGSYNEQFFGPGTRLTVL.

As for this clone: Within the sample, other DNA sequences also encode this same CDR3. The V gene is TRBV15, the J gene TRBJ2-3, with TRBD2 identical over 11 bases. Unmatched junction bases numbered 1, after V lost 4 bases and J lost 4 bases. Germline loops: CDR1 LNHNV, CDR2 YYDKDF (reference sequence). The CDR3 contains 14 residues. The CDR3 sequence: CATSKLAGADTQYF. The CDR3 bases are TGTGCCACCAGCAAACTAGCGGGGGCAGATACGCAGTATTTT.

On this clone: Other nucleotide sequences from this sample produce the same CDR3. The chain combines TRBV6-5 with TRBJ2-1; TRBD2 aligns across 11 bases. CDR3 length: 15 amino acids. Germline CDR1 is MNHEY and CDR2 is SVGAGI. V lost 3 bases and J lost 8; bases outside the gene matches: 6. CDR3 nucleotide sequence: TGTGCCAGCAGTTATCTAGCGGGAGGCTTGGATGAGCAGTTCTTC. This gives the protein CASSYLAGGLDEQFF.

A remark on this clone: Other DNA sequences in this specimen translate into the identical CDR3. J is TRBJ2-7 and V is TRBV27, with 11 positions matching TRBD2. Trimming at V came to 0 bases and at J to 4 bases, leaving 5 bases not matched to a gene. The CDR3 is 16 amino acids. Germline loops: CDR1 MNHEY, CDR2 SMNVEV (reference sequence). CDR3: CASSLSSGGVPYEQYF. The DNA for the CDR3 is TGTGCCAGCAGTTTATCTAGCGGGGGGGTTCCTTACGAGCAGTACTTC.

CDR3 bases: TGTGCCATCAGTGATGGACTCGGACCAGAGAACACTGAAGCTTTCTTT. It is translated as CAISDGLGPENTEAFF. The J gene is TRBJ1-1, the V gene TRBV10-3; D ambiguous. This CDR3 contains 16 residues. V lost 3 bases, J lost 1 base, and 15 bases lay in between. CDR1 ENHRY and CDR2 SYGVKD come from the germline V gene.

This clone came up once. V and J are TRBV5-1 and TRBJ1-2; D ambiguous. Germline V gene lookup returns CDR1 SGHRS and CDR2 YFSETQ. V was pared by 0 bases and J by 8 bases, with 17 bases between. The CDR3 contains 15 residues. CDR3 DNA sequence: TGCGCCAGCAGCTTGGAGACAACCACCCTGGGAGGCTACACCTTC. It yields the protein CASSLETTTLGGYTF.

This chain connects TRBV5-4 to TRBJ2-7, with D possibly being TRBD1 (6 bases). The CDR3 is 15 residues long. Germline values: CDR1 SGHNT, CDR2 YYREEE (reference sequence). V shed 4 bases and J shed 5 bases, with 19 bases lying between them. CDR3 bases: TGTGCCAGCAGCGCAAGGGGGTACAAACCCAACGAGCAGTACTTC. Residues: CASSARGYKPNEQYF. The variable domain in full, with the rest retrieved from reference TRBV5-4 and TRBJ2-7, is ETGVTQSPTHLIKTRGQQVTLRCSSQSGHNTVSWYQQALGQGPQFIFQYYREEENGRGNFPPRFSGLQFPNYSSELNVNALELDDSALYLCASSARGYKPNEQYFGPGTRLTVT.

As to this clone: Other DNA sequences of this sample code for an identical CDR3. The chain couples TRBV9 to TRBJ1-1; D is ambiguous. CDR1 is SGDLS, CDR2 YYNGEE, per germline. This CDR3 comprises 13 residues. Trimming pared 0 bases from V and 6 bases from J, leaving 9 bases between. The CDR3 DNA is TGTGCCAGCAGCGTAGGGGGTGGATCTGAAGCTTTCTTT. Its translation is CASSVGGGSEAFF.

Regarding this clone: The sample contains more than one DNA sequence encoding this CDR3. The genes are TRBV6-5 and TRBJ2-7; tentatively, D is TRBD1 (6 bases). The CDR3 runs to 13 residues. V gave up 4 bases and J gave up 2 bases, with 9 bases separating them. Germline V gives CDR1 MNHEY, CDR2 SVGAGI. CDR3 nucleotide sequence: TGTGCCAGCAGTTTGGACAGAACCTACGAGCAGTACTTC. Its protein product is CASSLDRTYEQYF.

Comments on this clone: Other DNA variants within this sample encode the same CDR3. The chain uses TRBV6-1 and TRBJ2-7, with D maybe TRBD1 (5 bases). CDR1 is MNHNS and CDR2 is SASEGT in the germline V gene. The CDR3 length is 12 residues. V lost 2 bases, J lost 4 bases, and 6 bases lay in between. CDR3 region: CASSETGYEQYF. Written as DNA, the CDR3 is TGTGCCAGCAGTGAAACAGGATACGAGCAGTACTTC.

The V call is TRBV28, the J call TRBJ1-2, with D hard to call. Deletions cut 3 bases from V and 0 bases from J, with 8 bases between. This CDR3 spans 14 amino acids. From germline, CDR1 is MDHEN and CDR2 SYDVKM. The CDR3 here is CASSFLLTNYGYTF. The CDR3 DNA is TGTGCCAGCAGTTTTTTACTGACTAACTATGGCTACACCTTC.

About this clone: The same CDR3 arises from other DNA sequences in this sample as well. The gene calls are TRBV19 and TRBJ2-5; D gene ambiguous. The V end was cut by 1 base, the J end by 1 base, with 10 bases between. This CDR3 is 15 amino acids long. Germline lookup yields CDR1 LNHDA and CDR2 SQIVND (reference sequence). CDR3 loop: CASSIGGGTQETQYF. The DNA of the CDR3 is TGTGCCAGTAGTATAGGAGGCGGAACCCAAGAGACCCAGTACTTC.

CDR3: CASSADRGSEYEQYF. The CDR3 DNA reads as TGTGCCAGCAGCGCGGACAGGGGTTCGGAGTACGAGCAGTACTTC. The chain carries TRBV9 and TRBJ2-7; 9 bases match TRBD1. CDR3 size: 15 residues. V lost 3 bases to trimming and J lost 4 bases; unmatched junction nucleotides: 8. CDR1 and CDR2 from the germline V gene are SGDLS and YYNGEE. The full variable domain, with the rest looked up from reference TRBV9 and TRBJ2-7, is DSGVTQTPKHLITATGQRVTLRCSPRSGDLSVYWYQQSLDQGLQFLIQYYNGEERAKGNILERFSAQQFPDLHSELNLSSLELGDSALYFCASSADRGSEYEQYFGPGTRLTVT.

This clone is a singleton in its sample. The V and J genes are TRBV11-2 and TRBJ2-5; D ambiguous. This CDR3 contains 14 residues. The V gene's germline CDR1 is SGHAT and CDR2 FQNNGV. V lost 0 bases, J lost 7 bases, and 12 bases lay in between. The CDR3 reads CASSLDGNVGTQYF. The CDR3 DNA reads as TGTGCCAGCAGCTTAGATGGGAACGTTGGGACCCAGTACTTC. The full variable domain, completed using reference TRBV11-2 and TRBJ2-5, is EAGVAQSPRYKIIEKRQSVAFWCNPISGHATLYWYQQILGQGPKLLIQFQNNGVVDDSQLPKDRFSAERLKGVDSTLKIQPAKLEDSAVYLCASSLDGNVGTQYFGPGTRLLVL.

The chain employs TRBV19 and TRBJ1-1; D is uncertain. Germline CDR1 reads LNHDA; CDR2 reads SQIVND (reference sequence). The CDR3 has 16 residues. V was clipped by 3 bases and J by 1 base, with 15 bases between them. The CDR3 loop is CASSISIGMSNTEAFF. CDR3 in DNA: TGTGCCAGTAGTATTAGTATTGGGATGTCGAACACTGAAGCTTTCTTT. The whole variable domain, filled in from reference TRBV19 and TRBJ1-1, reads DGGITQSPKYLFRKEGQNVTLSCEQNLNHDAMYWYRQDPGQGLRLIYYSQIVNDFQKGDIAEGYSVSREKKESFPLTVTSAQKNPTAFYLCASSISIGMSNTEAFFGQGTRLTVV.

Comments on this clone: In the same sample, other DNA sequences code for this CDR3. The CDR3 protein is CASSLDRDYGYTF. The CDR3 region has the DNA TGTGCCAGCAGCTTGGACAGGGACTATGGCTACACCTTC. The V gene is TRBV5-6, the J gene TRBJ1-2, with a tentative D call TRBD1 (6 bases). With 0 bases removed from V and 3 bases from J, the gap between germline ends came to 6 bases. CDR1 SGHDT and CDR2 YYEEEE come from the germline V gene. The CDR3 is 13 residues long. The full variable domain, its missing parts supplied by reference TRBV5-6 and TRBJ1-2, is DAGVTQSPTHLIKTRGQQVTLRCSPKSGHDTVSWYQQALGQGPQFIFQYYEEEERQRGNFPDRFSGHQFPNYSSELNVNALLLGDSALYLCASSLDRDYGYTFGSGTRLTVV.

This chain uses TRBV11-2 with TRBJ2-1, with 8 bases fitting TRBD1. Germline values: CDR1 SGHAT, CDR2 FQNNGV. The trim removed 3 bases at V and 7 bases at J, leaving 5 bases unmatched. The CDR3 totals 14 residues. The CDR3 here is CASSLLTGVNEQFF. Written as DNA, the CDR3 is TGTGCCAGCAGCTTGTTGACAGGGGTAAATGAGCAGTTCTTC.

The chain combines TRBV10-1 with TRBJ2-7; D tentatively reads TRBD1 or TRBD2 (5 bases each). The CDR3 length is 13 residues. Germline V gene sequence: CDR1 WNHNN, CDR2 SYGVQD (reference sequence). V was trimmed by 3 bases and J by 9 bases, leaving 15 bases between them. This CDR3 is CASSETGAMGQYF. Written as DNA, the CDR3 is TGCGCCAGCAGTGAAACCGGGGCGATGGGGCAGTACTTC.

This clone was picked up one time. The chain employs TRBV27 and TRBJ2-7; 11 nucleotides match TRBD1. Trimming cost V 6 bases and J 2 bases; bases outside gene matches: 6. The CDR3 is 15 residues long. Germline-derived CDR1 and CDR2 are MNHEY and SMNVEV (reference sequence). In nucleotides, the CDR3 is TGTGCCAGCAGAGACGGGACAGGGGGGACCTACGAGCAGTACTTC. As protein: CASRDGTGGTYEQYF.

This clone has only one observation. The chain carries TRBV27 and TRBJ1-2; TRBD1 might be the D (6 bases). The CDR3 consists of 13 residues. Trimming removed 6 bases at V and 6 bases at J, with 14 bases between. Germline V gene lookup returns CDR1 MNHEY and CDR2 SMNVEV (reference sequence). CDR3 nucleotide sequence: TGTGCCAGCAGATTGCTGGGGGCGGATGGCTACACCTTC. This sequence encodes CASRLLGADGYTF.

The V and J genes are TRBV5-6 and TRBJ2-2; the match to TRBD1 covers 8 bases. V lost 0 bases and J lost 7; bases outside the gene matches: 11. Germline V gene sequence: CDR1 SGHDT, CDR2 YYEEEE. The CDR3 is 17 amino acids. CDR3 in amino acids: CASSLVQGAMVGGELFF. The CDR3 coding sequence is TGTGCCAGCAGCTTGGTCCAGGGGGCGATGGTCGGCGGGGAGCTGTTTTTT.

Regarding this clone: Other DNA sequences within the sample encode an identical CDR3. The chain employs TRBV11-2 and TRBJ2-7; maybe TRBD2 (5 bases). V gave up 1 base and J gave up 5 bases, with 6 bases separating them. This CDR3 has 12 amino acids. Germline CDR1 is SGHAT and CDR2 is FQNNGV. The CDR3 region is CASSLAGNEQYF. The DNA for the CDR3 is TGTGCCAGCAGCTTAGCGGGGAACGAGCAGTACTTC.